This TCR beta chain was retrieved from a study of cytotoxic CD8 clonotypes in ibrutinib-treated CLL (dated by TCRdb to 2020 to 2023). Context from the whole study: The cohort had about a dozen relapsed/refractory and roughly 15 treatment-naive patients; some 17 were IGHV unmutated. Of the 90 or so participants in the trial, about 25 had longitudinal samples available. Response samples were taken after a median of roughly a year on treatment, ranging from about 6 to 40 months. Every remission and progressive disease sample was obtained while ibrutinib was still being received by the patients. Partial responses were observed in roughly 25 patients and complete responses in 2; after a median follow-up of 68 months, remission was maintained in 14 patients and progression was observed in roughly 12. On average, each sample had approximately 260,000 productive templates and approximately 85,000 productive rearrangements. Cryopreserved peripheral blood mononuclear cells were collected before treatment, at response, and at either disease progression or sustained remission.

The table lists this clone with a count of one. Its antigen remains undetermined. No much larger clone exists at a distance of one base, and base qualities are not known. Each clonotype received, on average, 10x coverage in deep resolution sequencing performed on a MiSeq, where the target depth lay between 1 in 1 million and 1 in 200,000 T cells. The immunoSEQ hsTCRB Kit was used to generate the TCR beta libraries. Per the authors' processing: Data were analyzed with ImmunoSEQ Data Assistant and ImmunoSEQ Analyzer, with V, D and J genes assigned per IMGT definitions. Clonality was computed as one minus normalized Shannon entropy of productive rearrangement frequencies, ranging from 0 to 1. Public clonotype analysis was restricted to overrepresented clonotypes comprising at least 0.05% of each patient's repertoire. Repertoires from thirteen age-matched healthy donors in immuneACCESS were used as clonality controls. Entries here come from immuneACCESS through TCRdb and include only in-frame sequences with V and J called. Some clones fail to appear in such tables; in the studies checked, an unresolved V gene covers under half of the shortfall, and the cause of the remainder is unknown. Clone size and the V and J calls come from that table; the DNA yielded D and trimming. This sample comprises tens of thousands of clones, approximately 68% of them detected only once. The top ten constitute less than 65% of the sample.

On the study overall, not on this receptor specifically: Public clonotypes were rare and either shrank or stayed stable during treatment, and the rise in clonality at ibrutinib response reflected expansion of private clonotypes. At baseline, clonality was higher than in age-matched healthy donors and showed a strong correlation with circulating CD8+ T-cell counts. An increase in clonality was observed at ibrutinib response, with clonality remaining stable during sustained remission and falling back toward baseline at progression. Sustained-remission and progressing patients did not have matched sampling times, and lymph node repertoires were not examined.

V is shortened by 1 base, J by 5 bases, and the region joining them spans 8 bases. The CDR1 and CDR2 encoded by the germline V gene are LGHNA and YSLEER. The cysteine opens and the phenylalanine closes a CDR3 of 13 amino acids. Only CDR3 DNA is held: 39 bases, read in frame from base 1. The time point label on this specimen signifies: around 25 months on ibrutinib. Approximately 2 micrograms of genomic DNA were extracted from cryopreserved PBMCs for TCR beta library preparation. Longitudinal blood samples from CLL patients on ibrutinib monotherapy underwent high-throughput TCR beta sequencing. The patients took part in an open-label, single-center phase 2 trial of ibrutinib monotherapy.

The TCR comes from a human donor with chronic lymphocytic leukemia. The V gene is TRBV4-3 and the J gene is TRBJ2-5; the D element could tentatively be TRBD1 or TRBD2, as 5 bases agree for each. Sequencing used PBMCs, obtained after 24 months of ibrutinib treatment. This receptor carries the CDR3 CASSQGWGETQYF. Read as DNA, the sequence is TGCGCCAGCAGCCAAGGCTGGGGGGAGACCCAGTACTTC.